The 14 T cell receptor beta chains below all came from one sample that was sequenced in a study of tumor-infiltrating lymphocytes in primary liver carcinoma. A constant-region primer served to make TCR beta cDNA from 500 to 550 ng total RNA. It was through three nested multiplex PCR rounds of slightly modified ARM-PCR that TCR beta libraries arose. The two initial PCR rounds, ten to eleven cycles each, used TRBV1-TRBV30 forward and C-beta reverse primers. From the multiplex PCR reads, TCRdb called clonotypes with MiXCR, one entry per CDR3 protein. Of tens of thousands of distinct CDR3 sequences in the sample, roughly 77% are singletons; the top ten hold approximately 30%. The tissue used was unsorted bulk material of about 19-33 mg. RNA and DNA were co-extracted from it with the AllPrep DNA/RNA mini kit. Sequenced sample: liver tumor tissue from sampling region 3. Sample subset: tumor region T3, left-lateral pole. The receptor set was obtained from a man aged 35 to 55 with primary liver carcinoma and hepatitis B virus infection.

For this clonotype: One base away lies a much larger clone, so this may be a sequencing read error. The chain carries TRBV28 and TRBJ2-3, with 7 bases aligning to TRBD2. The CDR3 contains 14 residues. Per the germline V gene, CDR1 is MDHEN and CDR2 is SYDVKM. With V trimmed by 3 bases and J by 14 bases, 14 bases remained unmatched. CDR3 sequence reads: CASSLGGTQKSSYF. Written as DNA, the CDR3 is TGTGCCAGCAGTTTGGGAGGGACGCAGAAAAGCTCGTATTTT.

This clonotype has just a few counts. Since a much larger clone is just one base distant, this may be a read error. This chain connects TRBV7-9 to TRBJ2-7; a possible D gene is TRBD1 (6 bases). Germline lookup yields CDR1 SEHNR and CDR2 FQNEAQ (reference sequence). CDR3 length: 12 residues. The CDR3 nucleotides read TGTGCCAGCGGCTTAGTAGGGGGCGAGCAGTACTTC. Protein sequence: CASGLVGGEQYF.

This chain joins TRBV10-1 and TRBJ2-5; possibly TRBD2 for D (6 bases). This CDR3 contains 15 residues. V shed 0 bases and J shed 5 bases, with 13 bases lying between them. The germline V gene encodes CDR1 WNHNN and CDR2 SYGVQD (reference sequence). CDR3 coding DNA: TGCGCCAGCAGTGAGTCGTTGCTAGCGAGGGAGACCCAGTACTTC. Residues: CASSESLLARETQYF.

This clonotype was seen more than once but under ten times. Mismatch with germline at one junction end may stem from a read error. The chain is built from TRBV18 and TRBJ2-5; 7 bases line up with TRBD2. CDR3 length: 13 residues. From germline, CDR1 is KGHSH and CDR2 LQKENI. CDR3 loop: CASSPVAGETQYF. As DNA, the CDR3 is TGTGCCAGTTCACCGGTAGCGGGAGAGACCCAGTACTTC. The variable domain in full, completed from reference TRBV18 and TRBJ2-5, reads NAGVMQNPRHLVRRRGQEARLRCSPMKGHSHVYWYRQLPEEGLKFMVYLQKENIIDESGMPKERFSAEFPKEGPSILRIQQVVRGDSAAYFCASSPVAGETQYFGPGTRLLVL.

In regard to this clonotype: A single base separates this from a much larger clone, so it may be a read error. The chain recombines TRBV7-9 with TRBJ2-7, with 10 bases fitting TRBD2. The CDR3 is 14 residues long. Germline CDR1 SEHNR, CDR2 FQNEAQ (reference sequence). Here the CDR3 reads CASSEAGGFYGQYF. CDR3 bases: TGTGCCAGCTCCGAAGCGGGAGGGTTCTACGGGCAGTACTTC. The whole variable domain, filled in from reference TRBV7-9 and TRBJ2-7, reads DTGVSQNPRHKITKRGQNVTFRCDPISEHNRLYWYRQTLGQGPEFLTYFQNEAQLEKSRLLSDRFSAERPKGSFSTLEIQRTEQGDSAMYLCASSEAGGFYGQYFGPGTRLTVT.

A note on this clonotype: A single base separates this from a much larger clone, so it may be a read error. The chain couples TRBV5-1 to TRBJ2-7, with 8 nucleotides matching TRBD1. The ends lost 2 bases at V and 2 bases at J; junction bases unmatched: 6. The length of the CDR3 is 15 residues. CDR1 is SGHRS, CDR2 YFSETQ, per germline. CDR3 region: CASSFDGTGTYEQYF. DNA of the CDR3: TGCGCCAGCAGCTTCGACGGGACAGGCACCTACGAGCAGTACTTC.

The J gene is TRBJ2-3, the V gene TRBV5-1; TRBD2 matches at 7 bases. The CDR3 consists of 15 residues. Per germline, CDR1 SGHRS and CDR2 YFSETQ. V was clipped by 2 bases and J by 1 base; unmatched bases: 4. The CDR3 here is CASSLHAGGTDTQYF. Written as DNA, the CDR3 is TGCGCCAGCAGCTTACATGCGGGAGGCACAGATACGCAGTATTTT.

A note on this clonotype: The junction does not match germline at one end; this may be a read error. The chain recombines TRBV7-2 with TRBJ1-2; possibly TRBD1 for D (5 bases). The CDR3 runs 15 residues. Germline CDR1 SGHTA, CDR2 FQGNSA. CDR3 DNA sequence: TGTGCCGGCAGCTCGACGCAGGGAGAAGGCTATGGCTACACTTTC. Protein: CAGSSTQGEGYGYTF.

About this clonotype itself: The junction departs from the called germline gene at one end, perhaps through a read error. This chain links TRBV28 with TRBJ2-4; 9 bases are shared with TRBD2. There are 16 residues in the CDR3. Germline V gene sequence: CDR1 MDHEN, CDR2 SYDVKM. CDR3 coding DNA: TGTGTCAGCAGCTCCCCTGGGACTAGCTGCAAAAACATTCAGTATTTC. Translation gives CVSSSPGTSCKNIQYF.

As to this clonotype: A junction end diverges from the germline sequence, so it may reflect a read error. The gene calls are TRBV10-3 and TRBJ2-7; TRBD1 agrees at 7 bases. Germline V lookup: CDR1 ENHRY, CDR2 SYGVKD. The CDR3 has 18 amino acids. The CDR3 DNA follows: TGTGCCATCAGTGAGATGACAGGGATGGTCCGCAGTCCCTACGAGCAATACTTC. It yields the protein CAISEMTGMVRSPYEQYF.

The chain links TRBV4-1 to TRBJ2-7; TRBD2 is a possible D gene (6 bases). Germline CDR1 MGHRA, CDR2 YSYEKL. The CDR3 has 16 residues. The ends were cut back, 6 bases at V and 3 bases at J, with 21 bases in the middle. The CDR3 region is CASSFVSTGVGYEQYF. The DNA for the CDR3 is TGCGCCAGCAGTTTTGTGAGTACGGGAGTCGGCTACGAGCAGTACTTC.

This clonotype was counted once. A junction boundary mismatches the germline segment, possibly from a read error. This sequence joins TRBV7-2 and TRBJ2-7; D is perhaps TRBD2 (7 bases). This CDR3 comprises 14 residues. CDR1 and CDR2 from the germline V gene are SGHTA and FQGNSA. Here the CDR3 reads CANSFSGGLYEQYF. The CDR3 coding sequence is TGTGCCAACAGCTTCTCCGGGGGGCTATATGAGCAGTACTTC.

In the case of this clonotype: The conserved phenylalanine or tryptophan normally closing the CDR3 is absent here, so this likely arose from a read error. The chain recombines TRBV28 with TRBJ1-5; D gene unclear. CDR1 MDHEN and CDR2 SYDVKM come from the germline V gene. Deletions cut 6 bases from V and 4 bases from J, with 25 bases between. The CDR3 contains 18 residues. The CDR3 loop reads CASSPSIGLGSLNQPQHY. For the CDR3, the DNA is TGTGCCAGCAGCCCTAGTATCGGCCTGGGCAGCTTGAATCAGCCCCAGCATTAT.

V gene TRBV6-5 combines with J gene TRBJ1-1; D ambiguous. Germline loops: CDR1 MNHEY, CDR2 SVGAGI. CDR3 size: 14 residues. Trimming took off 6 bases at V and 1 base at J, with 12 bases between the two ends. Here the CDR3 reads CASRSSGKNTEAFF. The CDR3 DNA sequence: TGTGCCAGCAGATCATCTGGAAAGAACACTGAAGCTTTCTTT.